This T cell receptor beta chain was captured by sequencing in a study of Ad26.COV2.S vaccination and SARS-CoV-2 variants. CDR1 and CDR2 from the germline V gene are LGHDT and YNNKEL (reference sequence). Germline trimming cut 5 bases from V and 7 bases from J; bases unmatched to any gene: 4. The CDR3 consists of 14 residues. As for treatment: some 20 received Ad26.COV2.S at low or high dose, single or two shots; several received placebo; per-sample allocation not given. After the first vaccine or placebo injection, samples were drawn on day 63. Some clones are missing from TCRdb's copy, which holds only in-frame ones; the method was immunoSEQ multiplex PCR. The table includes approximately 400,000 clones, 83% detected once.

The specimen was peripheral blood, collected in a trial of Ad26.COV2.S vaccine versus placebo. The chain has TRBV3-1 (or the pseudogene TRBV3-2) and TRBJ2-1, with 11 bases identical to TRBD2. The receptor was derived from a person aged 18-60 years who received the Ad26.COV2.S COVID-19 vaccine or a placebo. The CDR3 nucleotides read TGTGCCAGCAGCATGGGACTAGCGGTTAATGAGCAGTTCTTC. This encodes CASSMGLAVNEQFF.